This passage covers 3 T cell receptor beta chains from one sample sequenced in a study of cytomegalovirus exposure and HLA in healthy donors. The PCR contained 60 Vbeta and 13 Jbeta primers. TCRdb's copy holds only in-frame clones and misses some; the assay was immunoSEQ multiplex PCR. The table has about 92,000 clones, 81% seen once. Sequencing was carried out using PBMCs. The receptors were gathered from a girl aged 2-10 years in good health and CMV-seropositive.

V gene TRBV30 combines with J gene TRBJ2-1; 7 positions agree with TRBD2. J lost 0 bases, V lost 4 bases, and 3 bases had no gene match. The length of the CDR3 is 14 residues. The V gene's germline CDR1 is GTSNPN and CDR2 SVGIG (reference sequence). The CDR3 is CAWNGGGSYNEQFF. The CDR3 coding sequence is TGTGCCTGGAACGGCGGGGGCTCCTACAATGAGCAGTTCTTC. Together with reference TRBV30 and TRBJ2-1, the CDR3 gives the full variable domain: SQTIHQWPATLVQPVGSPLSLECTVEGTSNPNLYWYRQAAGRGLQLLFYSVGIGQISSEVPQNLSASRPQDRQFILSSKKLLLSDSGFYLCAWNGGGSYNEQFFGPGTRLTVL.

The J gene is TRBJ2-2, the V gene TRBV6-4; 7 bases match TRBD2. The trim removed 11 bases at V and 2 bases at J, leaving 8 bases unmatched. CDR1 MRHNA and CDR2 SNTAGT come from the germline V gene. CDR3 length equals 14 residues. CDR3 in DNA: TGTGCCTCAGGAGCGGGGCTTAACACCGGGGAGCTGTTTTTT. Protein sequence: CASGAGLNTGELFF.

CDR3: CASSPRGLGNQPQHF. The CDR3 DNA sequence: TGTGCCAGCAGCCCCCGGGGGTTGGGCAATCAGCCCCAGCATTTT. This chain joins TRBV28 and TRBJ1-5, with D perhaps TRBD1 (5 bases). Germline-derived CDR1 and CDR2 are MDHEN and SYDVKM. V lost 6 bases to trimming and J lost 2 bases, with 14 bases between them. The CDR3 consists of 15 residues.